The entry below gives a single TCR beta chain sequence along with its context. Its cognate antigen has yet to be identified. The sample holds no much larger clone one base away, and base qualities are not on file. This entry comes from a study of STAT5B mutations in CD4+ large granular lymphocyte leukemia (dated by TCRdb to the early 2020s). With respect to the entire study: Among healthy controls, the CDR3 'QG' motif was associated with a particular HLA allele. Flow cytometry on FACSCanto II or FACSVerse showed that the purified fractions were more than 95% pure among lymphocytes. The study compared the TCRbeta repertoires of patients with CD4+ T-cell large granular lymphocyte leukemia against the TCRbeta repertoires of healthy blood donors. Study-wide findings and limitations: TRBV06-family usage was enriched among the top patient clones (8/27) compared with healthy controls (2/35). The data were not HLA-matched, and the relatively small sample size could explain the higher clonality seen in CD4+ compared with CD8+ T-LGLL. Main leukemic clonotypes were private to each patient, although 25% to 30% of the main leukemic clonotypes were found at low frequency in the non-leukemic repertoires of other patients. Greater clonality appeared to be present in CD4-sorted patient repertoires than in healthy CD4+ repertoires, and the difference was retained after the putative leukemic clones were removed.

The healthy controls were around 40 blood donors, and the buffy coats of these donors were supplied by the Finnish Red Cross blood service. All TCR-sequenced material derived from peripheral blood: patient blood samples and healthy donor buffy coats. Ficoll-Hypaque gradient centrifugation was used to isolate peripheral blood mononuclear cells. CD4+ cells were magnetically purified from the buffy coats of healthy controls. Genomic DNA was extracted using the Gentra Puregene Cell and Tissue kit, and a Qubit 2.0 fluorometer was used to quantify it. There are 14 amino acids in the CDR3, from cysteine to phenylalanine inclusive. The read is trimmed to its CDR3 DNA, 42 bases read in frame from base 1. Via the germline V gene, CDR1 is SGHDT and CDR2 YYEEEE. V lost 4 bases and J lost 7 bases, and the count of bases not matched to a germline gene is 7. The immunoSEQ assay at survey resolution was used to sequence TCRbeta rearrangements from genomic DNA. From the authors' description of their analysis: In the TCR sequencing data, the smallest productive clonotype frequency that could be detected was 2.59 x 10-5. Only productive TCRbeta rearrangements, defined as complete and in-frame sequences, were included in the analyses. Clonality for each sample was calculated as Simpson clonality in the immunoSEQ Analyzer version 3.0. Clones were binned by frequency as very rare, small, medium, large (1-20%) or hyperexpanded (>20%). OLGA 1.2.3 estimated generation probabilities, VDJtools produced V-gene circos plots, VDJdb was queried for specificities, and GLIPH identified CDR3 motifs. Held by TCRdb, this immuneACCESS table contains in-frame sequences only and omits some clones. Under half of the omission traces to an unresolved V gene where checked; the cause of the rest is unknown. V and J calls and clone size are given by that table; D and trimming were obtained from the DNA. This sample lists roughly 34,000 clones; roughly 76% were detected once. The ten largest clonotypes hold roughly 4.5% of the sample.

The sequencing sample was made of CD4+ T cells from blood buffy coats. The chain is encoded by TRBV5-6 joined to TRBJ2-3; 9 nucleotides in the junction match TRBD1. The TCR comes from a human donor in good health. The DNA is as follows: TGTGCCAGCAGCACGGGACAGGGCAGTTATACGCAGTATTTT. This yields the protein CASSTGQGSYTQYF.